The following is a T cell receptor (beta chain) sequence with its context. This sample is part of a study of T cells in tuberculosis. Study information: The T cells targeted glucose monomycolate, a mycobacterial lipid, via CD1B.

The CDR3 has 14 amino acids. The germline V gene has CDR1 LGHNA and CDR2 YSLEER. Deletions cut 2 bases from V and 7 bases from J, with 12 bases between. Sorting used thawed, overnight-rested PBMC stained with anti-CD3, a viability dye and GMM-loaded CD1B tetramer. CD1B tetramers were loaded with Rhodococcus equi-derived C32 glucose monomycolate. CD14-expressing monocytes were removed from PBMC before cryopreservation and sorting. Tetramer-negative cells, around 100,000 per donor, were also sorted. Broader study findings: Some low-affinity tetramer-binding T cells may be absent from this sample.

Data came from immunoSEQ multiplex PCR; TCRdb stores just in-frame clones and leaves some out. The data contain 85,000 to 90,000 clones, roughly 90% of them singletons. The material sequenced was CD1b-GMM tetramer-negative cells sorted from PBMCs. This TCR derives from an adult woman with latent tuberculosis. The chain recombines TRBV4-3 with TRBJ2-4; tentative D call: TRBD2 (5 bases). In nucleotides, the CDR3 is TGCGCCAGCAGCCAAAGCCCCCGGGGTAACATTCAGTACTTC. Protein: CASSQSPRGNIQYF.